The T cell receptor (beta chain) described here comes from a study of blood T cell repertoires in COVID-19. Study-wide context: T cells, B-cell-depleted T cells, or PBMCs supplied cDNA or gDNA.

The ends lost 9 bases at V and 4 bases at J; junction bases unmatched: 16. The germline CDR1 and CDR2 sequences are KGHDR and SFDVKD. CDR3 length equals 17 residues. Authors' data handling: Reference gene primer amplification in the assay estimated nucleated cell counts. Method: immunoSEQ multiplex PCR; TCRdb's copy keeps in-frame clones and lacks some. The V and J calls and clone size are taken from that table; D and trimming were inferred from the DNA. Of approximately 99,000 clones in the sample, less than 85% are singletons; the top ten hold less than 2%. The sequencing input was peripheral blood. This TCR was recovered from a woman aged 40 to 50 with acute or convalescent COVID-19. V is TRBV24-1 and J is TRBJ1-2, with 10 bases lining up with TRBD1. CDR3 bases: TGTGCCACCGCCTCTAGGGATGGGACAGGGGAGACCTATGGCTACACCTTC. Translated, it gives CATASRDGTGETYGYTF.